Sequencing of this T cell receptor beta chain was carried out in a study of PD-L1 blockade in urothelial cancer. Turning to the study itself: When blood samples were assessed, the median T cell count was around 150,000.

The count of this clone is one. Profiling relied on immunoSEQ multiplex PCR, and the TCRdb table lists in-frame clones only, not all of them. The sample lists about 79,000 clones, around four fifths occurring once. Time point defined: pretreatment peripheral blood. Patient disease was locally advanced or metastatic urothelial carcinoma. Trimming at V came to 0 bases and at J to 7 bases, leaving 5 bases not matched to a gene. CDR1 is GTSNPN and CDR2 is SVGIG in the germline V gene (reference sequence). CDR3 length equals 13 residues. The chain carries TRBV30 and TRBJ1-2; the match to TRBD1 covers 7 bases. This TCR was sampled from a man in his forties with urothelial cancer. Sequences were derived from PBMCs, sampled around atezolizumab (anti-PD-L1) treatment. This CDR3 reads CAWSVKGAGGYTF. Here the CDR3 DNA reads TGTGCCTGGAGTGTAAAGGGGGCTGGTGGCTACACCTTC.